The source of this TCR beta chain is a study of cytomegalovirus exposure and HLA in healthy donors (dated by TCRdb to 2016 to 2017). For the study in its entirety: An earlier analysis of roughly 570 of the donors reported 276 Gb of sequence data and around 110 million unique TCR beta sequences obtained from approximately 180 million T cells. About 280 gigabases of sequencing data and around 87 million unique TCR sequences were included in an early release covering about 600 HLA-typed donors. Among the 398 genotyped donors, approximately 76% belonged to the genetic ancestry cluster associated with self-reported Caucasian donors. The study aimed to test whether signatures of past pathogen exposure could be identified by cataloging public T cell receptors. The T cell repertoires of about 700 subjects were profiled by immunosequencing and related to cytomegalovirus serostatus. Along with the roughly 670-subject first cohort, a separate validation cohort of roughly 110 different subjects was used. The study combined high-throughput TCR immunosequencing, statistical association of individual TCRs with disease status, and machine learning to predict cytomegalovirus infection status. In a later analysis, previously published TCR beta repertoires from fewer than 750 donors were re-analyzed and high-resolution HLA genotyping was added so that TCR occurrence patterns could be studied. The later analysis used no new phenotypic data to find candidate immune exposures, relying instead on TCR beta sequences and their occurrence across donors. An earlier analysis of a few hundred of the donors applied high-throughput TCR beta sequencing to assess whether each TCR beta V gene segment acted as functional or pseudogenic. Donor age, sex, ethnicity and CMV serostatus were compiled together with the repertoire data. A later genetic analysis used genome-wide SNP genotypes for about 65% of the roughly 670 donors, treating that subset as a discovery cohort. Every discovery cohort repertoire had been produced on one sequencing platform. Both class I and class II loci were covered by HLA typing, at four-digit resolution. The number of donors typed differed by locus, with about 629-630 for A, B, C, DRB1 and DQB1, around 560 for DQA1, over 600 for DPA1, and about 450 for DPB1. Because of strong linkage in the cohort, a few DR-DQ haplotypes were treated as single units for association and clustering. On average, 235,054 unique TCR beta nucleotide sequences were sequenced per donor among about 400 genotyped donors of the cohort, with roughly 18% of those sequences being non-productive. The investigation overall reported the following: According to a later analysis, parvovirus B19, influenza, CMV and Epstein-Barr virus appeared linked to several top co-occurrence clusters. Most CMV-associated TCR beta chains appeared to be HLA-restricted in a later analysis, and the HLA associations seemed to be driven largely by CMV exposure. A further reported finding was that TCR beta sequences accurately predicted the HLA-A and HLA-B alleles for most subjects in the first cohort. In this cohort, only TCR beta chains were sequenced, and detectable features were limited by the absence of alpha or paired-chain data. In a later analysis, HLA-associated TCR beta chains showed more clonal expansion and lower generation probabilities than non-associated chains that were equally common. Strong co-occurrence of HLA alleles, especially DR and DQ, made assigning TCR associations to individual alleles difficult. The study listed over 150 TCR beta chains as associated with cytomegalovirus. Presence/absence analyses assumed roughly uniform sequencing depth across donors, an assumption that may not hold. Correlated functional status among segregating V segments might be attributable to linkage disequilibrium, but an unknown experimental factor could not be ruled out. Some IMGT-functional V segments, including TRBV6-2 and TRBV6-3, could not be distinguished by the 87-base-pair reads and were therefore excluded. A later analysis found that TCR association rates varied across HLA loci, with DRB1 alleles showing the most associated TCRs and HLA-C alleles the fewest. In a later genetic analysis, a missense DCLRE1C variant was associated with V-gene and J-gene trimming of TCR beta chains, and the association was replicated in an independent cohort. In both the original and validation cohorts, the classifier was reported to diagnose cytomegalovirus status with high specificity and sensitivity. According to a later genetic analysis, donors in an Asian-associated ancestry cluster had fewer N-insertions in productive TCRs than the approximately 700-donor mean. While some public TCRs were present in many individuals, most TCR sequences turned up only very rarely across donors. CMV serostatus was the only immune exposure information available for the cohort. The authors suggested that the approach could potentially be generalized to other disease states and immunological phenotypes. An earlier analysis of approximately 590 of the donors showed that most TCR beta V segments appeared in productive rearrangements either about 87% or about 30% of the time, which broadly matched IMGT annotations. The earlier analysis of some 560 of the donors excluded some 15 rarely observed V segments, including chromosome 9 orphons, because counts were too low. Because HLA typing was unavailable for some donors at each locus, only the typed subset was used in association tests. A group of highly shared sequence variants was considered likely to be a technical artifact of the sequencing pipeline. In vitro tests confirmed that three of the cytomegalovirus-associated TCR beta chains recognize cytomegalovirus antigens. A later analysis associated about 17,000 TCR beta sequences with specific HLA alleles at a false discovery rate of 0.05.

The library was made by the immunoSEQ multiplex PCR assay. The multiplex PCR relied on a mix of 60 forward primers for TCR Vbeta segments and 13 reverse primers for TCR Jbeta segments. Amplification of the CDR3 region of rearranged TCR beta genes was performed with a multiplex PCR assay on genomic DNA. On the Illumina HiSeq System, the amplified TCR beta libraries were sequenced as 87-base-pair reads. Regarding the original processing steps: Across the 500 to 700 repertoires, a later analysis counted some 80 million unique TCR beta chains, around 11 million of which were shared by at least two donors. Raw reads were error-corrected and collapsed into unique sequences with a nearest-neighbor algorithm that merged closely related sequences to remove PCR and sequencing errors. CDR3 sequences were aligned to IMGT reference sequences to assign V, D and J gene segments. For a sequence to be retained, at least a six-nucleotide match to both a V gene segment and a J gene segment was required. A rearrangement counted as productive if the CDR3 had no stop codons and remained in frame with V and J, and every other rearrangement counted as non-productive. Following IMGT convention, CDR3 was defined as the stretch from the second conserved V-encoded cysteine to the conserved J-encoded phenylalanine. Sequences without an unambiguous match to a single V gene segment were excluded from the earlier analysis of a few hundred of the donors. In an earlier analysis of a few hundred of the donors, a V segment was called functional when productive rearrangements were above 56.7%, and segregating when the standard deviation between donors exceeded 5%. A statistical classification framework was built to diagnose cytomegalovirus status from the catalog of TCR beta chain sequences. V and J gene assignment, in a later analysis, came from comparing TCR nucleotide sequences with IMGT/GENE-DB human TR gene sequences. Using the TCRdist pipeline, a later analysis assigned CDR3 sequences along with most-parsimonious VDJ recombination scenarios. In a later analysis, each TCR beta chain was defined by its CDR3 amino acid sequence together with its V-gene family, and reads lacking a unique V-gene family were excluded. In a later analysis, 500 to 700 highly shared, low-generation-probability nucleotide sequences were removed to address suspected cross-contamination and a sequencing artifact. In a later analysis, a clonal expansion index for each public chain was calculated from normalized within-repertoire ranks of inferred template counts. In a later analysis, generation probabilities were computed with a VDJ recombination model fitted to out-of-frame rearrangements, and the resulting probabilities were checked against IGoR. A later analysis scored TCR-TCR, TCR-HLA and TCR-CMV co-occurrence with hypergeometric tests, applying a repertoire-size bias correction to TCR pairs. False discovery rates were estimated in a later analysis by permuting HLA or CMV assignments 20 times. In a later analysis, co-occurring TCRs were grouped using DBSCAN, and TCRdist sequence similarity was added for clustering within HLA-allele-positive subsets. For co-occurrence clustering, repertoires with fewer than 30,000 or more than 120,000 public chains were excluded, along with 4 to 6 repertoires with anomalous nucleotide sharing. Imported from immuneACCESS, the table was reduced by TCRdb to in-frame sequences with V and J called. These copies leave out some clones; in studies compared against another copy, an unresolved V gene accounts for under half, and the cause of the remainder is not known. V, J and clone size were drawn from that table, and D and trimming were deduced from the DNA. For this sample there are fewer than 200,000 clones; over 70% appear just once. Clones ranked in the top ten supply about 7.9% of the sample.

In total, approximately 610 healthy bone marrow donors made up the cohort. At the time of sampling, every cohort member was nominally healthy, though immune exposures that went unrecorded were likely present. The donor was CMV seropositive and was included in the group of 250 to 300 seropositive cohort members. Every donor gave a peripheral blood sample, and the peripheral blood mononuclear cells from that sample were used for TCR beta sequencing. The Qiagen DNeasy Blood Extraction Kit was used to extract genomic DNA from the blood cell samples. There are 15 amino acids in the CDR3, from cysteine to phenylalanine inclusive. Of the read, only the CDR3 DNA is kept; its 45 bases are in frame from base 1. The germline V gene supplies CDR1 LGHNT and CDR2 FRNRAP. The V and J ends are trimmed by 9 bases and 2 bases, leaving 17 bases between them. On this clone itself: The target of this receptor is not known. There are no base qualities to consult, and no much larger clone falls within one base.

This sequence originates from a male donor in good health and CMV-seropositive. The chain is encoded by TRBV12-5 joined to TRBJ1-3; possibly the D gene is TRBD1, per 5 matching bases. Specimen: PBMCs. The CDR3: CARDRDYTAGNTIYF. The DNA sequence is given as TGTGCTAGGGACCGGGACTACACGGCTGGAAACACCATATATTTT.